Listed here is a single T cell receptor (beta chain). Its antigen is unknown. CDR3 length: 14 amino acids. CDR1 is KGHSH and CDR2 is LQKENI in the germline V gene. The V segment lost 3 bases and the J segment 4 bases; nucleotides outside the gene matches: 3. These data belong to a study of cytomegalovirus exposure and HLA in healthy donors. Study-wide findings and caveats: Being productive about 87% or about 30% of the time was typical of most TCR beta V segments in an earlier analysis. Accurate prediction of most subjects' HLA-A and HLA-B alleles from TCR beta sequences was reported.

The PCR had 60 Vbeta and 13 Jbeta primers. Profiled with immunoSEQ multiplex PCR; TCRdb holds only in-frame clones, not every one. The table includes fewer than 200,000 clones, around 72% detected once. Sequences were obtained from PBMCs. This sequence originates from a man between 18 and 35 years old in good health and CMV-seronegative. The rearrangement links TRBV18 to TRBJ1-3; TRBD1 agrees at 7 bases. The CDR3 is CASSPDRLGNTIYF. In DNA form, the CDR3 reads TGTGCCAGCTCACCGGACAGGCTCGGAAACACCATATATTTT.